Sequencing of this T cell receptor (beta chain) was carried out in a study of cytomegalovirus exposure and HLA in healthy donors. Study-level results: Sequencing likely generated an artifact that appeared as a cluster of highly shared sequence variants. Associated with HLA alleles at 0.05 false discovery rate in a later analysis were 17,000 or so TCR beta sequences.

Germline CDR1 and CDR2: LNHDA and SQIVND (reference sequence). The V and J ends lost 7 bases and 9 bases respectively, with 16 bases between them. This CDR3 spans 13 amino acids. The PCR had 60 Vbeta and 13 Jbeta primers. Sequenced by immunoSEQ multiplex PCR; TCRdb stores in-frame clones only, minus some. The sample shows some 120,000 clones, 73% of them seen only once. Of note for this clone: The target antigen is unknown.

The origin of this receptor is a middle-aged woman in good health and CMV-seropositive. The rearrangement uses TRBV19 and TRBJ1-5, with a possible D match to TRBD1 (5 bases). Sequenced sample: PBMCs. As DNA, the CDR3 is TGTGCCAGTACCGATAAGGGGATTGGGCCCCAGCATTTT. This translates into CASTDKGIGPQHF.